This record covers a single T cell receptor beta chain. Its antigen is not identified. The V end was cut by 7 bases, the J end by 5 bases, with 8 bases between. CDR1 is SNHLY and CDR2 is FYNNEI in the germline V gene. This CDR3 spans 12 amino acids. These data belong to a study of CD8+ T cells in alopecia areata. The study's findings and limits: Scalp samples also yield sequences from resident alphabeta T cells of normal skin. Lesional scalp, especially alopecia totalis/universalis, showed higher clonality than normal scalp.

RNA was isolated and reverse transcribed to cDNA, the sequencing template. Libraries were prepared by immunoSEQ multiplex PCR; TCRdb keeps only in-frame clonotypes and omits some of them. The table includes around 120,000 clones, about 51% detected once. Source material: NKG2D-low CD8+ T cells sorted from blood. The chain uses TRBV2 and TRBJ2-2; D is uncertain. The clonotype originates from a human donor with alopecia areata. The CDR3 spells CASTRVTGELFF. In nucleotides, the CDR3 is TGTGCCAGCACCCGGGTTACCGGGGAGCTGTTTTTT.